This record looks at one T cell receptor beta chain sequence and its context. This clone was detected a few times. Its cognate antigen has yet to be identified. The input lacks base qualities; no much larger clone sits a single base away. The data stem from a study of radiation and T cells in renal cell carcinoma (dated by TCRdb to 2020 to 2021). As for the study more broadly: The samples were obtained from a clinical trial, where primary renal cell carcinomas were treated with 15 Gy stereotactic body radiation therapy and then removed by nephrectomy 4 weeks afterward. In total, 50 to 60 samples, comprising around 26 tumors and approximately 27 peripheral blood samples, were subjected to TCR beta sequencing. Across all 50 or so samples, 4,016,671 unique CDR3 nucleotide sequences, encoding 2.5 million to 3 million unique CDR3 amino acid sequences, were identified.

Sample time point, as interpreted from the label and publication: blood 2 weeks post-SBRT. The sample's treatment or condition label is to be understood as: 15 Gy SBRT to primary tumor, nephrectomy 4 weeks later. To follow tumor-enriched clonotypes, peripheral blood was collected serially from radiation-treated patients at baseline and again at 2 weeks and 4 weeks after SBRT. Renal cell carcinoma with clear cell pathology was present in all patients. Genomic DNA for TCR sequencing was prepared using the QIAamp DNA Blood Mini Kit (Qiagen). The analyses included just those samples that passed every quality control check. From a lookup of the germline V gene, CDR1 and CDR2 are LGHNA and YSLEER. The CDR3 goes from the cysteine to the phenylalanine over 17 residues. The retained sequence is limited to the CDR3, 51 bases, with the frame set at the first base. Compared with germline, V lacks 3 bases and J lacks 2 bases; bases without a gene match: 5.

The research as a whole found: Because pretreatment tumor biopsies were not available, the study could not determine whether clonotypes were already present within the tumor at baseline. Tracking of blood repertoire dynamics stopped at around 4 weeks after treatment, with no follow-up past that point. The single-armed trial design could not address effects of radiation dose or scheduling on the TCR repertoire. In blood, the top tumor clonotypes increased from baseline to 2 weeks after radiation and then shrank by 4 weeks, which suggests a temporary expansion of tumor-resident clones.

TCR beta libraries were generated from genomic DNA with the immunoSEQ kit, following the manufacturer's recommendations. For library preparation, a first multiplex PCR was performed with proprietary primers, followed by a second PCR in which unique barcodes were added, and bead cleanups were performed after each round. Each sample batch included a kit-provided positive control reaction and a negative control reaction. The final libraries were assessed on an Agilent 4200 TapeStation D1000 ScreenTape, pooled by volume, and quantified by qPCR. An Illumina NextSeq500 fitted with a MidOutput 150-cycle cartridge performed the sequencing, running 156 Read1 cycles and 15 Index1 cycles with the kit's custom primers. The pooled library was loaded at 0.9 to 1 pM with a roughly 22% PhiX control spike-in. The authors' pipeline ran thus. The vendor-processed data were analyzed in R, and a clonotype was defined as all T cells that share the same CDR3 nucleotide sequence. For clone abundance analyses, frequencies were normalized to the 10,000 most abundant clones in each sample. Public T cell clones, which averaged fewer than five per sample, were removed prior to analysis. Tumor-enriched and baseline blood-enriched clonotypes were defined by at least a 32-fold difference in abundance between compartments. Clonotypes expanded or contracted between blood time points were identified with a beta-binomial differential abundance model. The Baroni-Urbani and Buser coefficient was used to measure tumor-blood repertoire similarity, and groups were compared with two-tailed Wilcoxon tests in R. TCRdb obtained this table from immuneACCESS and retained in-frame rearrangements with V and J assigned. These tables miss some clones; where compared with another copy, unresolved V genes account for less than half of the shortfall, and the remainder is unexplained. V, J and clone size reflect that table, while D and trimming were determined from the DNA. A total of roughly 130,000 clones appear in this sample, approximately 80% of them only once. Approximately 2% of the sample lies in the top ten.

The input for sequencing was blood, taken from a patient whose treatment included radiotherapy and nephrectomy. In this chain, TRBV4-3 is recombined with TRBJ2-1, with 12 junctional bases fitting TRBD2. This sequence was found in a woman in her fifties or sixties with renal cell carcinoma. The CDR3 protein sequence reads: CASSQRGLAGTYNEQFF. The DNA sequence reads TGCGCCAGCAGCCAGCGAGGACTAGCGGGAACCTACAATGAGCAGTTCTTC.